The TCR beta chain under discussion was sequenced for a study of regulatory and conventional T cells in RAG deficiency. Notes on the study in general: RAG-deficient patients showed markedly lower Shannon entropy and higher Simpson indices than control T-cell subsets. Omenn patients showed >85% Treg-Tconv overlap and shorter CDR3 lengths.

Remarks on this clone: The antigen is unknown.

Profiling relied on immunoSEQ multiplex PCR, and the TCRdb table lists in-frame clones only, not all of them. The repertoire has 22,000 or so clones, around 94% of them found once; the top ten carry about 0.73%. The sorted conventional CD4+ T cells were CD25-low and CD127-high, with genomic DNA sequenced. The V and J ends lost 3 bases and 0 bases, in that order; junction bases with no gene match: 17. This CDR3 has 20 amino acids. Germline V gene sequence: CDR1 SGDLS, CDR2 YYNGEE. In addition, the sample was reused for a study of regulatory T cells. This second study notes: Primers: 52 TRBV forward and 13 TRBJ reverse. Patient repertoires had restricted TRB V-J pairs and skewed V and J usage, most in Tregs.

What was sequenced was CD4+ T cells sorted from blood. This TCR was sampled from a human donor in good health. J is TRBJ1-3 and V is TRBV9; 8 nucleotides match TRBD1. The CDR3 bases are TGTGCCAGCAGCGCCTTACCGGGACAGGCGAGTACGCTCTCTGGAAACACCATATATTTT. Translated, it gives CASSALPGQASTLSGNTIYF.